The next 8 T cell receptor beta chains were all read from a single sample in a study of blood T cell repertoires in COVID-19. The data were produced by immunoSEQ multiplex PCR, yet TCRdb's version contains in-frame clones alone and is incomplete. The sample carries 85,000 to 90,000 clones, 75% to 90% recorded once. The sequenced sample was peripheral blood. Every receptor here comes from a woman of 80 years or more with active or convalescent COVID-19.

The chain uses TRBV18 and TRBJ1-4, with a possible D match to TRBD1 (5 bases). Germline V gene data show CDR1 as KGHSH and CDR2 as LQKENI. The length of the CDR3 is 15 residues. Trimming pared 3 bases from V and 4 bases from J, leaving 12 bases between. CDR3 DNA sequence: TGTGCCAGCTCACCTTCGCGACAGTTTAATGAAAAACTGTTTTTT. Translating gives CASSPSRQFNEKLFF.

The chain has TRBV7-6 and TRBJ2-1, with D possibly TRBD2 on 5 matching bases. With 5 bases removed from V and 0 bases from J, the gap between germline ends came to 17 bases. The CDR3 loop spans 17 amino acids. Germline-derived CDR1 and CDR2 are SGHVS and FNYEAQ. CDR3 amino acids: CASSPIITRSSYNEQFF. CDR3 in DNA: TGTGCCAGCAGCCCTATCATCACTAGGAGCTCCTACAATGAGCAGTTCTTC. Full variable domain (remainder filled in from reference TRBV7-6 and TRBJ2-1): GAGVSQSPRYKVTKRGQDVALRCDPISGHVSLYWYRQALGQGPEFLTYFNYEAQQDKSGLPNDRFSAERPEGSISTLTIQRTEQRDSAMYRCASSPIITRSSYNEQFFGPGTRLTVL.

Here the CDR3 reads CASSLMQGRVNTEAFF. The CDR3 nucleotides are TGTGCCAGCAGCTTAATGCAGGGGAGGGTGAACACTGAAGCTTTCTTT. This chain uses TRBV7-2 with TRBJ1-1; D might be TRBD1 (6 bases). The CDR3 spans 16 residues. The germline V and J ends were trimmed by 2 bases and 0 bases, with 13 bases remaining between them. The V gene's germline CDR1 is SGHTA and CDR2 FQGNSA. Looking up the rest from reference TRBV7-2 and TRBJ1-1 gives the full variable domain: GAGVSQSPSNKVTEKGKDVELRCDPISGHTALYWYRQSLGQGLEFLIYFQGNSAPDKSGLPSDRFSAERTGGSVSTLTIQRTQQEDSAVYLCASSLMQGRVNTEAFFGQGTRLTVV.

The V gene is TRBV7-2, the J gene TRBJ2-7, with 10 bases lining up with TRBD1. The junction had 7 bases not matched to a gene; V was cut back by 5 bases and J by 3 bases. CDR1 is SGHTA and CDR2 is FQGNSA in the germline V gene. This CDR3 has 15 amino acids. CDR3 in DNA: TGTGCCAGCAGCCCTAGTGGGACAGGGGTCTACGAGCAGTACTTC. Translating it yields CASSPSGTGVYEQYF.

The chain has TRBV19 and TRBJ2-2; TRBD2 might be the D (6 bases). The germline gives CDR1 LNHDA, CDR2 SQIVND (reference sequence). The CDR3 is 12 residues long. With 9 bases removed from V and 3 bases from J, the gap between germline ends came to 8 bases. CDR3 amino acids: CASGSYTGELFF. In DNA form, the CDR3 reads TGTGCCAGCGGGAGCTACACCGGGGAGCTGTTTTTT.

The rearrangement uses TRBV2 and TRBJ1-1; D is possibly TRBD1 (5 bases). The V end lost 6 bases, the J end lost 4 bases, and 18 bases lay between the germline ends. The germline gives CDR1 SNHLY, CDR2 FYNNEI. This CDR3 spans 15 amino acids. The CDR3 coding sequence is TGTGCCAGCAGGGCGACAGTCAATCTGGGCACTGAAGCTTTCTTT. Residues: CASRATVNLGTEAFF.

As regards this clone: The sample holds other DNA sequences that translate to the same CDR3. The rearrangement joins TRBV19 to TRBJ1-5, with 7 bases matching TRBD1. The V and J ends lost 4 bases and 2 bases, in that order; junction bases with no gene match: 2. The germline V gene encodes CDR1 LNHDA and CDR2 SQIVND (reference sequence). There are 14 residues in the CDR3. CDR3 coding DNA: TGTGCCAGTAGTAGCACAGGGGGCAATCAGCCCCAGCATTTT. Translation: CASSSTGGNQPQHF.

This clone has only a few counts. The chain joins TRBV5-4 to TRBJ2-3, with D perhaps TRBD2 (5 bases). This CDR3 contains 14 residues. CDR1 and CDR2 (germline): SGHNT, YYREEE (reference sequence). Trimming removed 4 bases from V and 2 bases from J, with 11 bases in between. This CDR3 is CASSPDYYTDTQYF. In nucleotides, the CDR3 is TGTGCCAGCAGCCCCGACTATTACACAGATACGCAGTATTTT.